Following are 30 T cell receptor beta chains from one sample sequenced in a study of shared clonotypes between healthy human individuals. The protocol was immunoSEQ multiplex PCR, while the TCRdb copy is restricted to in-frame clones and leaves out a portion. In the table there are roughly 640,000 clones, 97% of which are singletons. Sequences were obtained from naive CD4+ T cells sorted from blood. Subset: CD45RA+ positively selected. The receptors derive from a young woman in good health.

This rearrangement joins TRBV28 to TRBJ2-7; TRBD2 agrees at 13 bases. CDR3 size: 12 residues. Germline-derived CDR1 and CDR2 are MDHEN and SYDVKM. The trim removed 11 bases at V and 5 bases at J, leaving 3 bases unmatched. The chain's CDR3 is CAGGLAGDEQYF. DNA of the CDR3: TGTGCCGGCGGACTAGCGGGAGACGAGCAGTACTTC.

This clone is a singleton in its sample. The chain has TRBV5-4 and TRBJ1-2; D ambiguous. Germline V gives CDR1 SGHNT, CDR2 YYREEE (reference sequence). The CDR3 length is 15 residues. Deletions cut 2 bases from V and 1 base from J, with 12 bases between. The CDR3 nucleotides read TGTGCCAGCAGCTTATTTCTCTCCTTTAACTATGGCTACACCTTC. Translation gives CASSLFLSFNYGYTF.

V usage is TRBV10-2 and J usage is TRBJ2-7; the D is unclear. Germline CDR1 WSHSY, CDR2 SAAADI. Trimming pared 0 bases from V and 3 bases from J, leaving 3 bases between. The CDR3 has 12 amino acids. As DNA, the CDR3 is TGCGCCAGCAGTGAGTCTTACTACGAGCAGTACTTC. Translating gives CASSESYYEQYF.

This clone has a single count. Here the CDR3 reads CASSRGWGTQETQYF. The CDR3 DNA sequence: TGTGCCAGCAGCCGTGGATGGGGGACACAAGAGACCCAGTACTTC. The chain links TRBV7-8 to TRBJ2-5; D might be TRBD1 (6 bases). This CDR3 is 15 amino acids long. V was cut by 5 bases and J by 2 bases, with 15 bases left in between. CDR1 is SGHVS, CDR2 FQNEAQ, per germline.

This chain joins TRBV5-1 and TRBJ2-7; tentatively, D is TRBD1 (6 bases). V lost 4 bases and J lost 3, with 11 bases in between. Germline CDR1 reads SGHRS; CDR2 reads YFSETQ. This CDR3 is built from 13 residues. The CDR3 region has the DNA TGCGCCAGCAGCGGGGACACCCTCTACGAGCAGTACTTC. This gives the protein CASSGDTLYEQYF.

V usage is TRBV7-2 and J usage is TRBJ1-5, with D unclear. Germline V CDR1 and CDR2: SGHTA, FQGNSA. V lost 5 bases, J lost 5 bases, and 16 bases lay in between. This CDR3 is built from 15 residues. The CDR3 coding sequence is TGTGCCAGCAGCAGTACCCCCGGTGGCCATCAGCCCCAGCATTTT. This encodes CASSSTPGGHQPQHF.

The CDR3 sequence: CASSSPVGLDTQYF. The CDR3 bases are TGTGCCAGCAGCTCCCCGGTGGGGTTGGATACGCAGTATTTT. The V and J genes are TRBV6-6 and TRBJ2-3, with D uncertain. Germline CDR1 MNHNY, CDR2 SVGAGI (reference sequence). This CDR3 region has 14 residues. V gave up 6 bases and J gave up 6 bases, with 16 bases separating them.

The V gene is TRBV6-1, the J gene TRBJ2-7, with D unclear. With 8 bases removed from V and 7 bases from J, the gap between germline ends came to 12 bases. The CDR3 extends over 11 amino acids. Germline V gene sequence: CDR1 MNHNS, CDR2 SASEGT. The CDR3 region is CASGPVGEQYF. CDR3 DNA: TGTGCCAGCGGGCCCGTAGGTGAGCAGTACTTC.

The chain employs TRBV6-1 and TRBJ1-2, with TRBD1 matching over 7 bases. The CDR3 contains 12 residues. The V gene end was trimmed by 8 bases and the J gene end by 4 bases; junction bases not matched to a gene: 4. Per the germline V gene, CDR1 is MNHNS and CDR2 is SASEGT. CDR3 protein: CASGQEVYGYTF. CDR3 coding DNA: TGTGCCAGCGGACAGGAGGTCTATGGCTACACCTTC.

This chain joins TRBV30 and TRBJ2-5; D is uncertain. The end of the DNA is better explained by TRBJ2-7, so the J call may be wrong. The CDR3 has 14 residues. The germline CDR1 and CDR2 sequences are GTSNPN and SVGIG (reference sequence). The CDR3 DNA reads TGTGCCTGGAGTGGCGACATTGCTACCTACGAGCAGTACTTC. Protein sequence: CAWSGDIATYEQYF.

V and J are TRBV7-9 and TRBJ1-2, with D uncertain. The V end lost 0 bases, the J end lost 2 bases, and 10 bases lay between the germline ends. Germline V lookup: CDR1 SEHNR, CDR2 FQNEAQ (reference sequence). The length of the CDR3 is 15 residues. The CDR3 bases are TGTGCCAGCAGCTTAGCGTCAAAGGGCAACTATGGCTACACCTTC. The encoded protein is CASSLASKGNYGYTF.

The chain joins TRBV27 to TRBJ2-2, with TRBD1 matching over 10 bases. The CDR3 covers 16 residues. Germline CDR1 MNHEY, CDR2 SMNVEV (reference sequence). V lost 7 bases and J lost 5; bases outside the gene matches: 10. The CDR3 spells CASIATGQGYTGELFF. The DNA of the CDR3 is TGTGCCAGCATCGCGACGGGACAGGGGTATACCGGGGAGCTGTTTTTT.

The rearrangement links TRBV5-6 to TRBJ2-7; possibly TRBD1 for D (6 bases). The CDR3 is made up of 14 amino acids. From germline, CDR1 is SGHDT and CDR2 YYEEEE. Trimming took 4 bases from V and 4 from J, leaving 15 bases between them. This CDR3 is CASSEQGKGYEQYF. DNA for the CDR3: TGTGCCAGCAGCGAACAGGGAAAAGGTTACGAGCAGTACTTC.

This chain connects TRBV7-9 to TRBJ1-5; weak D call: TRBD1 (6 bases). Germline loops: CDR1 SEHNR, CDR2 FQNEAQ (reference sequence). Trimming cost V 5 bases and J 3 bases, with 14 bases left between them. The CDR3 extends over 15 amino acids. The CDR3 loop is CASSRGQGANQPQHF. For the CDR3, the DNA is TGTGCCAGCAGCCGGGGGCAGGGCGCCAATCAGCCCCAGCATTTT.

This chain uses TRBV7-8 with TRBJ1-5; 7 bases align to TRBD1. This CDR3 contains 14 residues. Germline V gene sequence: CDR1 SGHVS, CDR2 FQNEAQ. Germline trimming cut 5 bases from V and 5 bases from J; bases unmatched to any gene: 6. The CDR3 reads CASSVRDSYQPQHF. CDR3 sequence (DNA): TGTGCCAGCAGCGTCCGGGACAGCTATCAGCCCCAGCATTTT. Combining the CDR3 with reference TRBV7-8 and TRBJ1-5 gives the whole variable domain GAGVSQSPRYKVAKRGQDVALRCDPISGHVSLFWYQQALGQGPEFLTYFQNEAQLDKSGLPSDRFFAERPEGSVSTLKIQRTQQEDSAVYLCASSVRDSYQPQHFGDGTRLSIL.

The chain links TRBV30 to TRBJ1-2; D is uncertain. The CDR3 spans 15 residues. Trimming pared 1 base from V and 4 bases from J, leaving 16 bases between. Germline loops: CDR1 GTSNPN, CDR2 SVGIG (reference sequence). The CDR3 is CAWSDEVLSSYGYTF. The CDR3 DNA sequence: TGTGCCTGGAGTGATGAGGTCCTTTCCTCCTATGGCTACACCTTC. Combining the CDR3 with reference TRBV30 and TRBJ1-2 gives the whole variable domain SQTIHQWPATLVQPVGSPLSLECTVEGTSNPNLYWYRQAAGRGLQLLFYSVGIGQISSEVPQNLSASRPQDRQFILSSKKLLLSDSGFYLCAWSDEVLSSYGYTFGSGTRLTVV.

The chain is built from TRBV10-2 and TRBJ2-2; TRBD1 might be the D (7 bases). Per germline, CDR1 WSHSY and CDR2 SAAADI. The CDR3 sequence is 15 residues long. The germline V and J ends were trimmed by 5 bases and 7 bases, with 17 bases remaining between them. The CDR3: CASSSGRGRFGELFF. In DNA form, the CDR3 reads TGCGCCAGCAGTTCTGGCAGGGGGAGGTTCGGGGAGCTGTTTTTT.

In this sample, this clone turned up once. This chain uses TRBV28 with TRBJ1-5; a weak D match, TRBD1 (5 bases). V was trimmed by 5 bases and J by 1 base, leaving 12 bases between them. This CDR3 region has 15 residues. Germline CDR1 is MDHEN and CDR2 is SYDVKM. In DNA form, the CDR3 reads TGTGCCAGCAGTCTGCAGGGAAGGAGCAATCAGCCCCAGCATTTT. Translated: CASSLQGRSNQPQHF.

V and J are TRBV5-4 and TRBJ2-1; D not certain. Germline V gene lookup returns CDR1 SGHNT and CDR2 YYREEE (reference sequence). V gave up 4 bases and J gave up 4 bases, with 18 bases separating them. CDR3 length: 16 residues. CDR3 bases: TGTGCCAGCAGCCCCACCATTTCCGACGGGTACAATGAGCAGTTCTTC. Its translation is CASSPTISDGYNEQFF.

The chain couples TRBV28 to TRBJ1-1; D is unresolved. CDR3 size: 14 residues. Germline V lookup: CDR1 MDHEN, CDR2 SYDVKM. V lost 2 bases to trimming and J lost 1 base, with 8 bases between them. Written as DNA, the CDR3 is TGTGCCAGCAGTTTAACGGCTAAGAACACTGAAGCTTTCTTT. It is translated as CASSLTAKNTEAFF.

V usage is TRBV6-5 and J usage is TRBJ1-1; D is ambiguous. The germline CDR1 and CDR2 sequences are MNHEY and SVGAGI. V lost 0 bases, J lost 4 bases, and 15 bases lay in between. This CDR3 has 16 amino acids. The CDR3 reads CASSYSRVPRGTEAFF. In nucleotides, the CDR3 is TGTGCCAGCAGTTACTCGAGGGTCCCCCGGGGCACTGAAGCTTTCTTT.

The CDR3, as DNA: TGTGCCAGCAGTGAAGAGGGGGCCCACGGGGAGCTGTTTTTT. Translating it yields CASSEEGAHGELFF. This sequence joins TRBV2 and TRBJ2-2, with 7 nucleotides matching TRBD1. The CDR3 runs 14 residues. Germline CDR1 is SNHLY and CDR2 is FYNNEI. The trim removed 1 base at V and 7 bases at J, leaving 3 bases unmatched.

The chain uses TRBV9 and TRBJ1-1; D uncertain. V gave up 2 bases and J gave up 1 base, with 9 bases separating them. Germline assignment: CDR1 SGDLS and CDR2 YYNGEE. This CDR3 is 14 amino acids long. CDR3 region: CASSVRRENTEAFF. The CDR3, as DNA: TGTGCCAGCAGCGTCCGTCGGGAGAACACTGAAGCTTTCTTT.

CDR3 in DNA: TGTGCCAGCAGCTTGAGACAGGGTTTTGGTAGCTCCTACGAGCAGTACTTC. Protein sequence: CASSLRQGFGSSYEQYF. The chain couples TRBV7-9 to TRBJ2-7; 7 bases are shared with TRBD1. V lost 3 bases to trimming and J lost 0 bases; unmatched junction nucleotides: 11. The CDR3 runs 17 residues. The germline V gene has CDR1 SEHNR and CDR2 FQNEAQ (reference sequence).

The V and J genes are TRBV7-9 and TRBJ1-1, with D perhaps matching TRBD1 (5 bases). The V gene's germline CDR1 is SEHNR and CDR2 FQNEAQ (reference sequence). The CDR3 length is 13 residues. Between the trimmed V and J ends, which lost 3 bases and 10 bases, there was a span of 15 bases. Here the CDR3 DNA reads TGTGCCAGCAGCTTGGCTCGGGGCCCTCGAGCTTTCTTT. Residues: CASSLARGPRAFF. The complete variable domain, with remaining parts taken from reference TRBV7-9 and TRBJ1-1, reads DTGVSQNPRHKITKRGQNVTFRCDPISEHNRLYWYRQTLGQGPEFLTYFQNEAQLEKSRLLSDRFSAERPKGSFSTLEIQRTEQGDSAMYLCASSLARGPRAFFGQGTRLTVV.

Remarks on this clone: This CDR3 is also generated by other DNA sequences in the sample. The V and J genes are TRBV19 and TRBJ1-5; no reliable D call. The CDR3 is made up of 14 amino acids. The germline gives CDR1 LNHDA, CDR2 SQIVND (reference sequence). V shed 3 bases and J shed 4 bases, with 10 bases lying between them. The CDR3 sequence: CASSIGRSNQPQHF. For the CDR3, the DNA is TGTGCCAGTAGTATCGGTAGGAGTAATCAGCCCCAGCATTTT.

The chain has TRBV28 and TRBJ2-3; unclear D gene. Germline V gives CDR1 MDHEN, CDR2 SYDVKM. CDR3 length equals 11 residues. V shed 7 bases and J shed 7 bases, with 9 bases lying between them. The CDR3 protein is CASIPRHTQYF. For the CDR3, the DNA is TGTGCCAGCATCCCCAGGCATACGCAGTATTTT. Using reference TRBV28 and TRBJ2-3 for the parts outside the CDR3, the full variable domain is DVKVTQSSRYLVKRTGEKVFLECVQDMDHENMFWYRQDPGLGLRLIYFSYDVKMKEKGDIPEGYSVSREKKERFSLILESASTNQTSMYLCASIPRHTQYFGPGTRLTVL.

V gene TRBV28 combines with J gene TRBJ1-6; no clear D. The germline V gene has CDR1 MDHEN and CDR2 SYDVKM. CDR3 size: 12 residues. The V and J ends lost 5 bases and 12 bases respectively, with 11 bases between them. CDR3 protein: CASSVAGRPLHF. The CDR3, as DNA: TGTGCCAGCAGTGTCGCAGGACGACCCCTCCACTTT.

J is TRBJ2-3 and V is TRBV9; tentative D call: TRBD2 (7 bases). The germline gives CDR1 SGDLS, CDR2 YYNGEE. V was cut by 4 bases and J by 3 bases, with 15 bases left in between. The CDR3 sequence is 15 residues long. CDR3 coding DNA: TGTGCCAGCAGCAGAGGGGGGAGGGATACAGATACGCAGTATTTT. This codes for CASSRGGRDTDTQYF.

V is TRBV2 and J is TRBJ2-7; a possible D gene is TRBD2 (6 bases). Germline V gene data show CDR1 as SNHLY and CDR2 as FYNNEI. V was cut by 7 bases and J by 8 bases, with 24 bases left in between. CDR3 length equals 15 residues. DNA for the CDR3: TGTGCCAGCAATGGGGCGGAGACGTGGGGAGGCAAGCAGTACTTC. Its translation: CASNGAETWGGKQYF.